A selection of T cell receptor beta chains follows, all from one sample in a study of siplizumab effects on memory and regulatory T cells. TCRdb keeps only in-frame clones here, not all; method: immunoSEQ multiplex PCR. The sample includes 100,000 or so clones, roughly 93% of them seen just once. Source material: non-Treg CD4+ T cells sorted from blood. These receptors originate from a human donor in good health. Both conserved end residues are part of each CDR3. A D gene is named only where the DNA matches it firmly. Only part of the rows carry a size: once, few, many, or a class if the clone is expanded.

v_gene	abundance	j_gene	d_gene	CDR3nt	CDR3aa
TRBV18	NA	TRBJ2-7	NA	TGTGCCAGCTCAGAGGAGTACGAGCAGTACTTC	CASSEEYEQYF
TRBV2	NA	TRBJ1-5	NA	TGTGCCAGCAGGGGAGGATCGTCTGGGCCCCAGCATTTT	CASRGGSSGPQHF
TRBV7-9	NA	TRBJ1-5	NA	TGTGCCAGCAGCTTAAGGGGCGATGGCAATCAGCCCCAGCATTTT	CASSLRGDGNQPQHF
TRBV5-1	few	TRBJ1-1	NA	TGCGCCAGCAGCTTGGGGCCCGGGAACACTGAAGCTTTCTTT	CASSLGPGNTEAFF
TRBV4-1	NA	TRBJ1-2	NA	TGCGCCAGCAGCCAAGACCAGGGCGGGCTCTATGGCTACACCTTC	CASSQDQGGLYGYTF
TRBV11-2	NA	TRBJ2-7	NA	TGTGCCAGCAGCTTATTTTACGAGCAGTACTTC	CASSLFYEQYF
TRBV19	NA	TRBJ1-2	NA	TGTGCCAGTACCATTATAGGGGGGCAAAACTATGGCTACACCTTC	CASTIIGGQNYGYTF
TRBV6-5	NA	TRBJ1-5	NA	TGTGCCACCAAACTAGGGGTGGGCAATCAGCCCCAGCATTTT	CATKLGVGNQPQHF
TRBV6-6	NA	TRBJ2-1	NA	TGTGCCAGCAGTTACTTTCTGTCGGCCGTGAACAATGAGCAGTTCTTC	CASSYFLSAVNNEQFF
TRBV30	NA	TRBJ2-1	TRBD2	TGTGCCTGGAGATCCTTCGGACTAGCGGGGGGCTTTGAGCAGTTCTTC	CAWRSFGLAGGFEQFF
TRBV14	NA	TRBJ2-7	NA	TGTGCCAGCAGCCAAGATCTGGTAGGGAACCACGAGCAGTACTTC	CASSQDLVGNHEQYF
TRBV10-2	NA	TRBJ2-1	TRBD1	TGCGCCAGCACCATGGACAGGGCCTACAATGAGCAGTTCTTC	CASTMDRAYNEQFF
TRBV7-3	NA	TRBJ1-1	NA	TGTGCCAGCAGGATGACAGCGAACACTGAAGCTTTCTTT	CASRMTANTEAFF
TRBV2	NA	TRBJ2-7	TRBD2	TGTGCCAGCAGTGAAGCCGGGGCCGGGGGGGAGCAGTACTTC	CASSEAGAGGEQYF
TRBV6-1	NA	TRBJ1-2	TRBD1	TGTGCCAGCAGTGACCAGGGGGCCGATGGCTACACCTTC	CASSDQGADGYTF
TRBV7-3	NA	TRBJ2-6	NA	TGTGCCAGCAGCTTAACGGGCGGGGCCCCTTACGTGGCCAACGTCCTGACTTTC	CASSLTGGAPYVANVLTF
TRBV4-1	NA	TRBJ2-3	TRBD2	TGCGCCAGCAGCCAAGATCCGGGACTAGCGGCTCCCCTGAGCACAGATACGCAGTATTTT	CASSQDPGLAAPLSTDTQYF
TRBV30	once	TRBJ2-5	NA	TGTGCCTGGAGTGTAATGCAGGAGACCCAGTACTTC	CAWSVMQETQYF
TRBV6-1	NA	TRBJ2-7	TRBD2	TGTGCCAGCAAAGTGGCTAGCGGCTACGAGCAGTACTTC	CASKVASGYEQYF
TRBV5-5	once	TRBJ1-6	NA	TGTGCCAGCAGCTTGGCGCAGAATTCACCCCTCCACTTT	CASSLAQNSPLHF
TRBV5-5	NA	TRBJ1-1	NA	TGTGCCAGCAGCTTGGCTAAACAGGGTTCTTACACTGAAGCTTTCTTT	CASSLAKQGSYTEAFF
TRBV5-1	NA	TRBJ1-2	NA	TGCGCCAGCAGCATGGACAGTAACTATGGCTACACCTTC	CASSMDSNYGYTF
TRBV28	NA	TRBJ1-2	TRBD1	TGTGCCAGCAGTCCCGGGACAGGGGCCTTTGGCTACACCTTC	CASSPGTGAFGYTF
TRBV27	NA	TRBJ1-2	NA	TGTGGGCCGGGGGTTATCCTTTGTGGCTACACCTTC	CGPGVILCGYTF
TRBV25-1	NA	TRBJ1-1	TRBD1	TGTGCCAGCAGCTTTACAGGGGGGAAAACTGAAGCTTTCTTT	CASSFTGGKTEAFF
TRBV6-5	NA	TRBJ2-2	NA	TGTGCCAGCAGTTACTCGGGAGCGAACACCGGGGAGCTGTTTTTT	CASSYSGANTGELFF
TRBV7-7	NA	TRBJ2-5	TRBD2	TGTGCCAGCAGCTCCCGGGAGGTCCTTGAGACCCAGTACTTC	CASSSREVLETQYF
TRBV6-5	NA	TRBJ2-7	NA	TGTGCCAGCAGTATACAGGGTTTCCACGAGCAGTACTTC	CASSIQGFHEQYF
TRBV19	NA	TRBJ1-5	TRBD1	TGTGCCAGTAGTCAGCCGGACAGGGCCGATCAGCCCCAGCATTTT	CASSQPDRADQPQHF
TRBV12-5	NA	TRBJ1-1	NA	TGTGCTAGTGCCCCTCCAAGGGGGGGCTCCCCTGAAGCTTTCTTT	CASAPPRGGSPEAFF
TRBV7-9	NA	TRBJ1-1	NA	TGTGCCAGCAGCCCCCTTGTTAGGACGAACACTGAAGCTTTCTTT	CASSPLVRTNTEAFF
TRBV7-9	NA	TRBJ2-3	TRBD1	TGTGCCAGCAGCTCCAGGGGGCAGACAGATACGCAGTATTTT	CASSSRGQTDTQYF
TRBV19	NA	TRBJ1-4	NA	TGTGCCAGTAGTATAAATGACGGGCCGCTGTTTTTT	CASSINDGPLFF
TRBV7-3	NA	TRBJ1-2	NA	TGTGCCAGCAGCCAGGACAGTTACTATGGCTACACCTTC	CASSQDSYYGYTF
TRBV11-2	NA	TRBJ2-7	NA	TGTGCCAGCAGCTTAGGATCCTACGAGCAGTACTTC	CASSLGSYEQYF
TRBV11-3	NA	TRBJ2-7	NA	TGTGCCAGCAGCTTAGTGCACCGACATTCCCCCCAGTCTAAATACTACGAGCAGTACTTC	CASSLVHRHSPQSKYYEQYF